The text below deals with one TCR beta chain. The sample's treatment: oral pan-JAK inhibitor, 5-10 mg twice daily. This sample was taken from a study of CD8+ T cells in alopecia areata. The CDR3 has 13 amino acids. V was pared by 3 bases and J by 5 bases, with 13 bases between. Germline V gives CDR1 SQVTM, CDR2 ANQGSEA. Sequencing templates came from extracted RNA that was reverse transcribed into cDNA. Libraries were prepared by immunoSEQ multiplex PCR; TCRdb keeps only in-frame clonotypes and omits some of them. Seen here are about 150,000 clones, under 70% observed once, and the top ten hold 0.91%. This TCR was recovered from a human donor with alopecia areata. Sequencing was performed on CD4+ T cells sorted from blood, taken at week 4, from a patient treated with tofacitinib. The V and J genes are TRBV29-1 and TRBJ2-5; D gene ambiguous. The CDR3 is CSVETKVAETQYF. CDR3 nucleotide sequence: TGCAGCGTTGAGACGAAGGTGGCCGAGACCCAGTACTTC.